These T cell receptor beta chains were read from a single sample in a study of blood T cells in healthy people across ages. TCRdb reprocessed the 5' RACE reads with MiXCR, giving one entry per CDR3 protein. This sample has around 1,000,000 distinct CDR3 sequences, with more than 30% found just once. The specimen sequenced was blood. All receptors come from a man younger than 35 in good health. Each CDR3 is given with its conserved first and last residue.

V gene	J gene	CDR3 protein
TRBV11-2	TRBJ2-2	CASTTGYTGELFF
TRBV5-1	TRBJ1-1	CASSFTGQGATEAFF
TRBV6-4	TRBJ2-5	CASSDFEQGVGGDQETQYF
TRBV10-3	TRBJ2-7	CAISALAGDNEQYF
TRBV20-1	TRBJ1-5	CSARRTGERNQPQHF
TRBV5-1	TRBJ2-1	CASSLKGDLKQFF
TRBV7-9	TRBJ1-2	CANSLGDGYTF
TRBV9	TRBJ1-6	CASSVDSGFTYNSPLHF
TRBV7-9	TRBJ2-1	CASSLYFDSYNEQFF
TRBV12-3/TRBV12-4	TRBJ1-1	CASSLGPGRGYTEAFF
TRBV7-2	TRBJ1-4	CASSRLERGEKLFF
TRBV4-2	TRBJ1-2	CASGTSDREYGGYTF